The 18 T cell receptor beta chains reported below all come from one sample, sequenced in a study of cytomegalovirus exposure and HLA in healthy donors. Primers for the PCR totalled 60 Vbeta and 13 Jbeta. Data came from immunoSEQ multiplex PCR; TCRdb stores just in-frame clones and leaves some out. The top ten hold over 4.5% of the sample, which has 100,000 to 150,000 clones, about 81% seen once. Sequencing was performed on PBMCs. All receptors derive from a woman aged 40 to 50 in good health and CMV-seropositive.

The chain combines TRBV4-2 with TRBJ2-7; the match to TRBD2 covers 7 bases. The V and J ends lost 0 bases and 6 bases, in that order; junction bases with no gene match: 8. CDR1 LGHNA and CDR2 YNFKEQ come from the germline V gene. The CDR3 contains 15 residues. CDR3 nucleotide sequence: TGTGCCAGCAGCCAAGAAGGCGGGGGAACAGGCGAGCAGTACTTC. It is translated as CASSQEGGGTGEQYF.

The V call is TRBV28, the J call TRBJ2-7; TRBD2 agrees at 9 bases. V lost 4 bases, J lost 0 bases, and 4 bases stayed unmatched. Germline-derived CDR1 and CDR2 are MDHEN and SYDVKM. The CDR3 runs to 15 residues. The CDR3 spells CASSSLAGASYEQYF. CDR3 DNA sequence: TGTGCCAGCAGTTCATTAGCGGGAGCCTCCTACGAGCAGTACTTC.

The rearrangement uses TRBV6-4 and TRBJ1-1, with TRBD1 matching 9 bases. The CDR3 contains 14 residues. Germline CDR1 and CDR2: MRHNA and SNTAGT. The V segment lost 6 bases and the J segment 1 base; nucleotides outside the gene matches: 3. CDR3 residues: CASRPDRGNTEAFF. In nucleotides, the CDR3 is TGTGCCAGCAGACCGGACAGGGGGAACACTGAAGCTTTCTTT.

The genes are TRBV6-5 and TRBJ2-3; TRBD2 matches 7 bases. This CDR3 is built from 16 residues. Looked up from germline, CDR1 is MNHEY and CDR2 is SVGAGI. V gave up 2 bases and J gave up 2 bases; unmatched junction bases: 7. The CDR3: CASSYVPGGFTDTQYF. CDR3 in DNA: TGTGCCAGCAGTTACGTCCCGGGGGGATTCACAGATACGCAGTATTTT.

The rearrangement uses TRBV28 and TRBJ2-5; tentative D call: TRBD2 (6 bases). Deletions cut 6 bases from V and 3 bases from J, with 20 bases between. In germline, CDR1 is MDHEN, CDR2 SYDVKM. CDR3 length: 16 amino acids. This chain's CDR3 is CASSAIVREWKETQYF. CDR3 bases: TGTGCCAGCAGCGCGATAGTTCGGGAGTGGAAAGAGACCCAGTACTTC.

This sequence joins TRBV9 and TRBJ2-7; D may be TRBD2 (7 bases). The CDR3 consists of 17 residues. Germline-derived CDR1 and CDR2 are SGDLS and YYNGEE. V lost 0 bases and J 2 bases, leaving 18 bases between the germline ends. CDR3 protein: CASSVEGGGAGPYEQYF. Written as DNA, the CDR3 is TGTGCCAGCAGCGTAGAAGGGGGAGGGGCGGGACCCTACGAGCAGTACTTC. Variable domain in full (rest from reference TRBV9 and TRBJ2-7): DSGVTQTPKHLITATGQRVTLRCSPRSGDLSVYWYQQSLDQGLQFLIQYYNGEERAKGNILERFSAQQFPDLHSELNLSSLELGDSALYFCASSVEGGGAGPYEQYFGPGTRLTVT.

The chain uses TRBV28 and TRBJ2-3; 9 positions match TRBD1. The CDR3 runs to 16 residues. The V gene end was trimmed by 4 bases and the J gene end by 3 bases; junction bases not matched to a gene: 8. Germline lookup yields CDR1 MDHEN and CDR2 SYDVKM. In nucleotides, the CDR3 is TGTGCCAGCAGTTCCCCGGGACAGGGAACGACAGATACGCAGTATTTT. Translating it yields CASSSPGQGTTDTQYF.

This clone turned up a few times. The rearrangement joins TRBV5-1 to TRBJ2-7; 13 bases fit TRBD2. CDR3 length: 18 amino acids. V lost 0 bases, J lost 3 bases, and 9 bases stayed unmatched. Germline CDR1 reads SGHRS; CDR2 reads YFSETQ. The CDR3 sequence: CASSLATGTSGTGYEQYF. As DNA, the CDR3 is TGCGCCAGCAGCTTGGCAACCGGGACTAGCGGGACAGGCTACGAGCAGTACTTC.

This rearrangement joins TRBV27 to TRBJ2-7, with TRBD1 matching over 9 bases. The germline CDR1 and CDR2 sequences are MNHEY and SMNVEV (reference sequence). The junction had 12 bases not matched to a gene; V was cut back by 5 bases and J by 4 bases. CDR3 size: 16 residues. The CDR3 region is CASSPYTGGVGYEQYF. The CDR3, as DNA: TGTGCCAGCAGTCCCTACACAGGGGGCGTTGGGTACGAGCAGTACTTC.

The V call is TRBV6-1, the J call TRBJ2-2; D remains ambiguous. Trimming pared 6 bases from V and 2 bases from J, leaving 7 bases between. The CDR3 covers 13 residues. The germline gives CDR1 MNHNS, CDR2 SASEGT. The CDR3 spells CASSITNTGELFF. The CDR3 bases are TGTGCCAGCAGCATTACAAACACCGGGGAGCTGTTTTTT.

This chain uses TRBV15 with TRBJ1-2; D uncertain. V was pared by 3 bases and J by 7 bases, with 12 bases between. The germline V gene has CDR1 LNHNV and CDR2 YYDKDF (reference sequence). This CDR3 has 13 residues. CDR3 coding DNA: TGTGCCACCAGCAGTGGGCGAGGGTTTGGCTACACCTTC. It encodes CATSSGRGFGYTF.

The rearrangement joins TRBV13 to TRBJ1-6; D is possibly TRBD1 (5 bases). V lost 3 bases, J lost 7 bases, and 19 bases lay in between. The CDR3 loop spans 17 amino acids. CDR1 and CDR2 (germline): PRHDT, FYEKMQ (reference sequence). The chain's CDR3 is CASSLGGFAAENSPLHF. As DNA, the CDR3 is TGTGCCAGCAGCTTGGGGGGGTTTGCCGCAGAGAATTCACCCCTCCACTTT. Based on the CDR3 plus reference TRBV13 and TRBJ1-6, the full variable domain is AAGVIQSPRHLIKEKRETATLKCYPIPRHDTVYWYQQGPGQDPQFLISFYEKMQSDKGSIPDRFSAQQFSDYHSELNMSSLELGDSALYFCASSLGGFAAENSPLHFGNGTRLTVT.

This chain uses TRBV9 with TRBJ2-3; the match to TRBD1 covers 8 bases. This CDR3 spans 16 amino acids. Germline assignment: CDR1 SGDLS and CDR2 YYNGEE. V shed 2 bases and J 3 bases; nucleotides not matched to a gene: 8. The CDR3 reads CASSVVDRGGTDTQYF. The CDR3 nucleotides are TGTGCCAGCAGCGTCGTCGACAGGGGCGGTACAGATACGCAGTATTTT.

V usage is TRBV27 and J usage is TRBJ2-2; 9 bases are a match to TRBD1. V shed 5 bases, J shed 2 bases, and the junction held 3 bases outside the gene matches. The CDR3 length is 15 residues. Germline loops: CDR1 MNHEY, CDR2 SMNVEV (reference sequence). This CDR3 is CASSGTGINTGELFF. The CDR3 DNA follows: TGTGCCAGCAGTGGGACAGGGATTAACACCGGGGAGCTGTTTTTT.

The chain has TRBV9 and TRBJ2-7; tentative D call: TRBD2 (5 bases). Trimming left V 3 bases short and J 9 bases short, with 22 bases between. The CDR3 extends over 15 amino acids. Germline V lookup: CDR1 SGDLS, CDR2 YYNGEE. The CDR3 DNA reads as TGTGCCAGCAGCGCGGGAATGGGCGGGCTAGTCTCGCAGTACTTC. Protein product: CASSAGMGGLVSQYF.

This rearrangement joins TRBV5-6 to TRBJ1-6; 9 bases line up with TRBD1. Trimming took 4 bases from V and 9 from J; bases not matched to a gene: 5. This CDR3 spans 14 amino acids. CDR1 SGHDT and CDR2 YYEEEE come from the germline V gene. The CDR3 protein is CASSRDRVRSPLHF. CDR3 sequence (DNA): TGTGCCAGCAGCAGGGACAGGGTACGTTCACCCCTCCACTTT.

This clone was seen only a few times. V and J are TRBV11-2 and TRBJ2-1, with 14 bases that match TRBD2. V shed 5 bases and J 9 bases; nucleotides not matched to a gene: 6. Germline values: CDR1 SGHAT, CDR2 FQNNGV. There are 15 residues in the CDR3. CDR3 sequence reads: CASSRTSGGISEQFF. CDR3 nucleotide sequence: TGTGCCAGCAGCAGGACTAGCGGGGGGATTAGTGAGCAGTTCTTC.

This chain connects TRBV11-2 to TRBJ2-7, with a possible D match to TRBD1 (6 bases). There are 14 residues in the CDR3. The ends were cut back, 8 bases at V and 2 bases at J, with 16 bases in the middle. Germline V gene sequence: CDR1 SGHAT, CDR2 FQNNGV. Written as DNA, the CDR3 is TGTGCCAGCGGATCCGGGACAAAGACCTACGAGCAGTACTTC. Amino acid sequence: CASGSGTKTYEQYF. Complete variable domain (other parts from reference TRBV11-2 and TRBJ2-7): EAGVAQSPRYKIIEKRQSVAFWCNPISGHATLYWYQQILGQGPKLLIQFQNNGVVDDSQLPKDRFSAERLKGVDSTLKIQPAKLEDSAVYLCASGSGTKTYEQYFGPGTRLTVT.